A selection of T cell receptor beta chains follows, all from one sample in a study of regulatory T cells in long-lasting Graves disease. Each CDR3 protein gets one entry after TCRdb re-called the multiplex PCR reads with MiXCR. Counted here are hundreds of thousands of distinct CDR3 sequences, roughly 15% occurring once; the ten biggest clones make up around 19%. The same sample was also used in a study of T cells in Graves' hyperthyroidism and ophthalmopathy.

The specimen comprised peripheral blood mononuclear cells (PBMCs), sampled at new diagnosis, from a patient treated with antithyroid drugs. These receptors all come from a woman in her 30s with Graves disease. Each CDR3 is given with its conserved first and last residue. D genes are given only for firm matches. Clone sizes are given selectively: once, few, many, or a class where the clone is expanded.

>TRBV28|many|TRBD2|TRBJ2-7|15
TGTGCCAGCAGCATAACTAGCGGGAAGCGGTACGAGCAGTACTTC
CASSITSGKRYEQYF
>TRBV11-2|many|.|TRBJ1-2|13
TGTGCCAGCAGCTTGTCCGGGCTGGATGGCTACACCTTC
CASSLSGLDGYTF
>TRBV12-3/TRBV12-4|few|TRBD2|TRBJ2-5|17
TGTGCCAGCAGAGGACTAGCGGGAGGGCCGCGGGGGGAGACCCAGTACTTC
CASRGLAGGPRGETQYF
>TRBV19|many|.|TRBJ2-1|15
TGTGCCAGTAGTATCGCGGCAGGGGTAGGGAATGAGCAGTTCTTC
CASSIAAGVGNEQFF
>TRBV20-1|few|TRBD2|TRBJ2-7|14
TGCAGTGCCCTGCAGGGACTAGGAGCCTACGAGCAGTACTTC
CSALQGLGAYEQYF
>TRBV25-1|many|.|TRBJ2-7|14
TGTGCCAGCAGTGTTGTGAATATAGGATACGAGCAGTACTTC
CASSVVNIGYEQYF
>TRBV6-1|.|TRBD1|TRBJ1-2|16
TGTGCCAGCAGTCGGGCAGGGGGCGTCTTTCGCTATGGCTACACCTTC
CASSRAGGVFRYGYTF
>TRBV19|.|TRBD1|TRBJ2-3|13
TGTGCCAGTAGTCCCGACAGGGGCGATACGCAGTATTTT
CASSPDRGDTQYF
>TRBV6-1|many|.|TRBJ1-2|15
TGTGCCAGCAGGACCCTATCGGGTATCAACTATGGCTACACCTTC
CASRTLSGINYGYTF
>TRBV30|.|.|TRBJ1-5|16
TGTGCCTGGAGTGGTGCCTTGGGCTATAGCAATCAGCCCCAGCATTTT
CAWSGALGYSNQPQHF
>TRBV5-1|few|TRBD1|TRBJ1-1|13
TGCGCCAGCAGCTTCCGGGACAGAGAGTCAGCTTTCTTT
CASSFRDRESAFF
>TRBV12-3/TRBV12-4|many|.|TRBJ2-4|16
TGTGCCAGCAGTCCCGACTCAGGTCGTACCAAAAACATTCAGTACTTC
CASSPDSGRTKNIQYF
>TRBV28|many|.|TRBJ1-5|10
TGTGCCAGCAGGTGTCAGCCCCAGCATTTT
CASRCQPQHF
>TRBV11-1|.|.|TRBJ2-5|14
TGTGCCAGCAGCCAAAACCTAGGAAAAGAGACCCAGTACTTC
CASSQNLGKETQYF
>TRBV11-2|many|TRBD2|TRBJ2-2|17
TGTGCCAGCAGCCCCACCCCGACTAGCGGGGTCACCGGGGAGCTGTTTTTT
CASSPTPTSGVTGELFF
>TRBV28|many|.|TRBJ2-3|13
TGTGCCAGCAGTAAAAGAGGCACAGATACGCAGTATTTT
CASSKRGTDTQYF
>TRBV6-5|many|.|TRBJ1-6|14
TGTGCCAGCAGTTACGGCAGACCTAATTCACCCCTCCACTTT
CASSYGRPNSPLHF
>TRBV28|many|.|TRBJ1-2|13
TGTGCCAGCAGTTCGGGGAACACCTATGGCTACACCTTC
CASSSGNTYGYTF
>TRBV7-2|.|.|TRBJ2-7|16
TGTGCCAGCAGCTTAGAAGTTAGGTGGGTGGGCTACGAGCAGTACTTC
CASSLEVRWVGYEQYF
>TRBV30|many|.|TRBJ1-3|12
TGTGCCCGCCAGGACTCTGGAAACACCATATATTTT
CARQDSGNTIYF
>TRBV6-5|.|TRBD2|TRBJ2-7|15
TGTGCCAGCAGTTACGAAGCGGGAGGGCCCGACGAGCAGTACTTC
CASSYEAGGPDEQYF
>TRBV10-3|few|TRBD1|TRBJ2-2|13
TGTGCCATGAGCGGACAGGGAATCGGGGAGCTGTTTTTT
CAMSGQGIGELFF
>TRBV27|.|TRBD1|TRBJ2-5|14
TGTGCCAGCAGTGGGACAGGGGGGCAAGAGACCCAGTACTTC
CASSGTGGQETQYF